This TCR beta chain was found in a study of type 1 and type 2 diabetes patients. Study context: From PBMCs, CD4+ and CD8+ T cells were isolated by magnetic microbeads.

The PCR template was genomic DNA. A primer set of 30 forward and 13 reverse primers amplified the CDR3. One entry per CDR3 protein results from TCRdb running MiXCR on the multiplex PCR reads. The data show under 300,000 distinct CDR3 sequences, over 45% seen once. Trimming took 10 bases from V and 4 from J; bases not matched to a gene: 9. The CDR3 loop spans 13 amino acids. Germline V gene lookup returns CDR1 LNHDA and CDR2 SQIVND (reference sequence). All diabetic donors were classified as either type 1 or type 2 diabetes. V is TRBV19 and J is TRBJ2-5; 7 positions match TRBD1. The sequence derives from a man aged 18 to 29 with type 2 diabetes. Sequencing input: peripheral blood mononuclear cells (PBMCs). CDR3: CATRQGPPETQYF. CDR3 DNA: TGTGCCACCCGACAGGGCCCCCCAGAGACCCAGTACTTC.